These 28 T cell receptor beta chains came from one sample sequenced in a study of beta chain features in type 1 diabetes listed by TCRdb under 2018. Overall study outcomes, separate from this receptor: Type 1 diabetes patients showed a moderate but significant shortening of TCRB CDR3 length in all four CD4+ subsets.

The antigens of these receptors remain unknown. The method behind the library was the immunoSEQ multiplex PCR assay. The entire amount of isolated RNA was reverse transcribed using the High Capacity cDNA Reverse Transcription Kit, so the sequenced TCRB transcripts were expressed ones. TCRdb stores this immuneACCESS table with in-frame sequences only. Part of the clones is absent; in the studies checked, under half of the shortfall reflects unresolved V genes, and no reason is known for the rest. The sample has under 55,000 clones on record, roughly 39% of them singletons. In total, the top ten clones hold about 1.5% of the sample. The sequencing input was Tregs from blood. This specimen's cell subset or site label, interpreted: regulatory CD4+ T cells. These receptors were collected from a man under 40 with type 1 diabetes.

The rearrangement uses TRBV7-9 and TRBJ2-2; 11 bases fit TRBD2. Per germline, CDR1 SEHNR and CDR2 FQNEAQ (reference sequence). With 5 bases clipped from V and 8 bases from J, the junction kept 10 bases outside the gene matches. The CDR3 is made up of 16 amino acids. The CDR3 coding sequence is TGTGCCAGCAGCGTGGGGACTAGCGGAAACGCGGGGGAGCTGTTTTTT. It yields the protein CASSVGTSGNAGELFF.

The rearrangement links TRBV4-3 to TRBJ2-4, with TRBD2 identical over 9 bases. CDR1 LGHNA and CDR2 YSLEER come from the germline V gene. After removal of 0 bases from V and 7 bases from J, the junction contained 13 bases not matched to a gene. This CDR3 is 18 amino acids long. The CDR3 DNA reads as TGCGCCAGCAGCCAAGATTCGAAATCGGCTAGCGGGACGAACATTCAGTACTTC. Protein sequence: CASSQDSKSASGTNIQYF.

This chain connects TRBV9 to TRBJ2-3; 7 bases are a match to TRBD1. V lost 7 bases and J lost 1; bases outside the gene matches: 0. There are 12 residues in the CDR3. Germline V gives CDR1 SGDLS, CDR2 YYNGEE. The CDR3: CASGQGTDTQYF. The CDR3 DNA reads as TGTGCCAGCGGACAGGGCACAGATACGCAGTATTTT.

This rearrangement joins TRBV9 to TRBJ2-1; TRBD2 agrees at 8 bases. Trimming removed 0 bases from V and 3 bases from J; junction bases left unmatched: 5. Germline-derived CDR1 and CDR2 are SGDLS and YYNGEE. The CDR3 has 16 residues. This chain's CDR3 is CASSVDGRALYNEQFF. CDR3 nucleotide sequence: TGTGCCAGCAGCGTAGACGGGAGGGCCCTCTACAATGAGCAGTTCTTC.

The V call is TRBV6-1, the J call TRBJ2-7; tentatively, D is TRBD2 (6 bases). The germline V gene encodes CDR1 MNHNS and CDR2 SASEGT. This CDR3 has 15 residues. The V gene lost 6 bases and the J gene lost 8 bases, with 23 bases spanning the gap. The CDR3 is CASSSRGGYPGQQYF. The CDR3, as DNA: TGTGCCAGCAGCTCACGTGGGGGGTACCCGGGGCAGCAGTACTTC.

The CDR3 nucleotides are TGTGCCAGCAGCTTGGCCGCCGGGACAGGGACCAATGAGCAGTTCTTC. As protein: CASSLAAGTGTNEQFF. This chain uses TRBV5-4 with TRBJ2-1, with TRBD1 matching 9 bases. After removal of 0 bases from V and 6 bases from J, the junction contained 7 bases not matched to a gene. This CDR3 is 16 amino acids long. The V gene's germline CDR1 is SGHNT and CDR2 YYREEE (reference sequence).

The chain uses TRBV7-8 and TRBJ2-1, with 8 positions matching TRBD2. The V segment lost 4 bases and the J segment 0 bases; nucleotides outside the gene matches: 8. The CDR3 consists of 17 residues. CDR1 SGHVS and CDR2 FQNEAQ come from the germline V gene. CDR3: CASSSPGRALSYNEQFF. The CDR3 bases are TGTGCCAGCAGCTCCCCCGGGAGGGCCCTCTCCTACAATGAGCAGTTCTTC.

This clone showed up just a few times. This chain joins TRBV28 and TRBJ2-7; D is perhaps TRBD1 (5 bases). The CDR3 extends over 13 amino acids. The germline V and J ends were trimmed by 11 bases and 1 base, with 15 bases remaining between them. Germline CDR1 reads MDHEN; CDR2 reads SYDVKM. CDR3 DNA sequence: TGTGCCGGACGACGGGCAGGGTCCTACGAGCAGTACTTC. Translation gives CAGRRAGSYEQYF. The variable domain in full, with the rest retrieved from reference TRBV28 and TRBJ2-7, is DVKVTQSSRYLVKRTGEKVFLECVQDMDHENMFWYRQDPGLGLRLIYFSYDVKMKEKGDIPEGYSVSREKKERFSLILESASTNQTSMYLCAGRRAGSYEQYFGPGTRLTVT.

This chain's CDR3 is CASSPTDTFNSPLHF. In nucleotides, the CDR3 is TGTGCCAGCAGCCCCACGGACACTTTTAATTCACCCCTCCACTTT. The rearrangement joins TRBV9 to TRBJ1-6; tentative D call: TRBD1 (5 bases). Germline V gene data show CDR1 as SGDLS and CDR2 as YYNGEE. The CDR3 loop spans 15 amino acids. The V and J ends lost 4 bases and 6 bases respectively, with 14 bases between them.

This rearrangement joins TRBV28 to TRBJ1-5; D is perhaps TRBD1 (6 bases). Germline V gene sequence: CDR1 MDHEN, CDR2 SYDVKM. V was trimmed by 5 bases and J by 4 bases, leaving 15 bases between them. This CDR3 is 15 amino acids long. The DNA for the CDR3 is TGTGCCAGCAGTCGCACACAGGGAAAGAATCAGCCCCAGCATTTT. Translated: CASSRTQGKNQPQHF.

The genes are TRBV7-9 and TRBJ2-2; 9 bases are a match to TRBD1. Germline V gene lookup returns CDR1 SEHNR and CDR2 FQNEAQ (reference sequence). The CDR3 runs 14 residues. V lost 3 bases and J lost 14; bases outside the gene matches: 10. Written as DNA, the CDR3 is TGTGCCAGCAGCTTGGCCCGGGACAGGGTTACCCTGTTTTTT. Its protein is CASSLARDRVTLFF.

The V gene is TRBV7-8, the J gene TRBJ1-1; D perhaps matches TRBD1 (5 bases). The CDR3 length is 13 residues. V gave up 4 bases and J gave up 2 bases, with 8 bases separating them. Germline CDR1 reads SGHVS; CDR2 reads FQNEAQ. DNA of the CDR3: TGTGCCAGCAGCTCCGACAGAAACACTGAAGCTTTCTTT. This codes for CASSSDRNTEAFF.

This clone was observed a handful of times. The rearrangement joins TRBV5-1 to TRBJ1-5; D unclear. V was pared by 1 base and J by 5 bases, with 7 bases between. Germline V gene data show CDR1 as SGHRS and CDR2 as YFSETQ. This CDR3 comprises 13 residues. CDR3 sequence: CASSLSVDQPQHF. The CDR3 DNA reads TGCGCCAGCAGCTTGTCGGTGGATCAGCCCCAGCATTTT.

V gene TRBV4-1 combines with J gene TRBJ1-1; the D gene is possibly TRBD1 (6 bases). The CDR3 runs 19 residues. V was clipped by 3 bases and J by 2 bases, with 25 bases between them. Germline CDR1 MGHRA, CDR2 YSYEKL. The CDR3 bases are TGCGCCAGCAGCCATGGGCTTGGTGGGGGCTCTCTCTTCAACACTGAAGCTTTCTTT. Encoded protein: CASSHGLGGGSLFNTEAFF.

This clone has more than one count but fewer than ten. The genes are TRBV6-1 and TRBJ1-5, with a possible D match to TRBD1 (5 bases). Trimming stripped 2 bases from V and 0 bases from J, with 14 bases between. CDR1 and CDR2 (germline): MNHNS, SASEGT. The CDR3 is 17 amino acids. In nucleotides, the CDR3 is TGTGCCAGCAGTGAATTTCCAGGGTCGCATAGCAATCAGCCCCAGCATTTT. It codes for CASSEFPGSHSNQPQHF.

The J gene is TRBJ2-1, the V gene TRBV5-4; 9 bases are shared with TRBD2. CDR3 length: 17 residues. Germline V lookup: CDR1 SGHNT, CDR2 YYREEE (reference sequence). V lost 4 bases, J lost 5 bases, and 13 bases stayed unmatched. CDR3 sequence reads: CASSPSPILAGNNEQFF. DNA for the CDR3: TGTGCCAGCAGCCCGTCCCCCATACTAGCGGGTAACAATGAGCAGTTCTTC.

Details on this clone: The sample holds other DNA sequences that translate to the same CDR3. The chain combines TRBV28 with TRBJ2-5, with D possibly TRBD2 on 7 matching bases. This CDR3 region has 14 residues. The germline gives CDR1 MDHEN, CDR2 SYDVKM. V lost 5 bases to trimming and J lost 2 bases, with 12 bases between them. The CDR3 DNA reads TGTGCCAGCAGTCGGGGGGCCAGTCAAGAGACCCAGTACTTC. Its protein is CASSRGASQETQYF.

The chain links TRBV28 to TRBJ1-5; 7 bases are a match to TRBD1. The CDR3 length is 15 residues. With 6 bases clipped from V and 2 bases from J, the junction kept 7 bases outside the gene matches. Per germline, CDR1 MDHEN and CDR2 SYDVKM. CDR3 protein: CASSRGQVGNQPQHF. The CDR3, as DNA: TGTGCCAGCAGCCGTGGACAGGTCGGCAATCAGCCCCAGCATTTT.

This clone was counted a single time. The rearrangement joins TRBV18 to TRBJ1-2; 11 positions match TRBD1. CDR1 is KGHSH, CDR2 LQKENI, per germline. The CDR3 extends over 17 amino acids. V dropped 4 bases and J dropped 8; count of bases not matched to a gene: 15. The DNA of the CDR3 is TGTGCCAGCTCACGGGTCCGGGACAGGGGGATAGTTGACGGCTACACCTTC. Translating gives CASSRVRDRGIVDGYTF. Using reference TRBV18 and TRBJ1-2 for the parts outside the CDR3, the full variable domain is NAGVMQNPRHLVRRRGQEARLRCSPMKGHSHVYWYRQLPEEGLKFMVYLQKENIIDESGMPKERFSAEFPKEGPSILRIQQVVRGDSAAYFCASSRVRDRGIVDGYTFGSGTRLTVV.

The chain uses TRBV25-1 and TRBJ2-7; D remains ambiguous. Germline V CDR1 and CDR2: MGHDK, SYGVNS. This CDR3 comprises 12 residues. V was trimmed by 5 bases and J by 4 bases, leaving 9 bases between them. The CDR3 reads CASSFDSYEQYF. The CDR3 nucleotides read TGTGCCAGCAGTTTTGACTCTTACGAGCAGTACTTC.

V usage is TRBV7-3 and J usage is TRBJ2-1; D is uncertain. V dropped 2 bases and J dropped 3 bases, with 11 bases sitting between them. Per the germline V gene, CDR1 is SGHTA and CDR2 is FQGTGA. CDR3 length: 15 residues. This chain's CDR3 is CASSLAEAGYNEQFF. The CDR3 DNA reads TGTGCCAGCAGCTTAGCCGAGGCTGGCTACAATGAGCAGTTCTTC. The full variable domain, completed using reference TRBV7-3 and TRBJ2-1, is GAGVSQTPSNKVTEKGKYVELRCDPISGHTALYWYRQSLGQGPEFLIYFQGTGAADDSGLPNDRFFAVRPEGSVSTLKIQRTERGDSAVYLCASSLAEAGYNEQFFGPGTRLTVL.

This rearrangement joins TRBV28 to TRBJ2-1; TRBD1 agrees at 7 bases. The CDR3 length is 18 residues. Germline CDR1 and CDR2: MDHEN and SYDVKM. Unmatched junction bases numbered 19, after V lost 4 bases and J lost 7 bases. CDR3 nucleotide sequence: TGTGCCAGCAGTTCCCTCCTCCTTCGACAGGGATCAGGGAATGAGCAGTTCTTC. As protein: CASSSLLLRQGSGNEQFF.

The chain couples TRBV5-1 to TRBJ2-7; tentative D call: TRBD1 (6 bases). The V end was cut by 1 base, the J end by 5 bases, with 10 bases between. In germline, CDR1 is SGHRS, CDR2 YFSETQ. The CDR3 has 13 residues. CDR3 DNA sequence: TGCGCCAGCAGCTTGCTGGGGGCCCACGAGCAGTACTTC. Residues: CASSLLGAHEQYF.

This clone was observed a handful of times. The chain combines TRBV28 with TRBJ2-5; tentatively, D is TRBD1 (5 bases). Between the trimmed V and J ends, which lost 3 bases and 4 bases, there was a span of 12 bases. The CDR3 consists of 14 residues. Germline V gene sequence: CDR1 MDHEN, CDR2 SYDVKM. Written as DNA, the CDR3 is TGTGCCAGCAGTTTCTCTGGGGCAATAGAGACCCAGTACTTC. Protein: CASSFSGAIETQYF.

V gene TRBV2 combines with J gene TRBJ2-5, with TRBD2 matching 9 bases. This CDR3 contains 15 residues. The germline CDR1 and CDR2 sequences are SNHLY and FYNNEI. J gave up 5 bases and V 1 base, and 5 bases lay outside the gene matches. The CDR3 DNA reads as TGTGCCAGCAGTGAAGGCGGGAGGGCCGCTGAGACCCAGTACTTC. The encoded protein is CASSEGGRAAETQYF.

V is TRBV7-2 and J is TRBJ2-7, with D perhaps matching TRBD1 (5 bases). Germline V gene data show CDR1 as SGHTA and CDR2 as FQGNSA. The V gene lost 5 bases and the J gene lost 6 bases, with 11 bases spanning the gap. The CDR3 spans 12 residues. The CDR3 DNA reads TGTGCCAGCAGCCAAGGGGCAGCCGAGCAGTACTTC. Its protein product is CASSQGAAEQYF.

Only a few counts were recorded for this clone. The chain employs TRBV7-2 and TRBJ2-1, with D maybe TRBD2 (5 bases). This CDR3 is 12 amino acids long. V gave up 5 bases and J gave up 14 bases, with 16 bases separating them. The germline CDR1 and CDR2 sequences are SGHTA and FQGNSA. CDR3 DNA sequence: TGTGCCAGCAGCCTCCCTTCTAGCCGGGAGTTCTTC. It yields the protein CASSLPSSREFF.

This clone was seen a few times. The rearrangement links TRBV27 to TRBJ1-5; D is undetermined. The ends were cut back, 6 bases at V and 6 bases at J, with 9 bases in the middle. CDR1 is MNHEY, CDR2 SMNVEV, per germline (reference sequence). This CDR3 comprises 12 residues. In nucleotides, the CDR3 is TGTGCCAGCAGGCCAACAGCTCAGCCCCAGCATTTT. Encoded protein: CASRPTAQPQHF.